The clone carrying this TCR beta chain occurred once. Antigen specificity is unknown. The length of the CDR3 is 15 residues. Trimming removed 2 bases from V and 4 bases from J, with 14 bases in between. The germline gives CDR1 SGHTA, CDR2 FQGNSA. These data originate in a study of T cell responses to AZD1222 COVID-19 vaccine. Study-wide background: Second-dose schedules of about 4 or about 12 weeks were combined. Study-wide findings and caveats: Most donors were white British, females outnumbered males, and clonal diversity was possibly underestimated.

Using immunoSEQ multiplex PCR, the repertoire was profiled, and TCRdb retains in-frame clones only, with some absent. This repertoire shows 100,000 or so clones, roughly 87% found once; its top ten account for 15% to 20%. The sequenced sample was peripheral blood, obtained on day 0 of AZD1222 vaccination. The clonotype comes from an adult in good health. The chain carries TRBV7-2 and TRBJ1-2; D is perhaps TRBD1 (5 bases). In DNA form, the CDR3 reads TGTGCCAGCAGCTTAAATGAGCCAGGGCTCTATGGCTACACCTTC. Encoded protein: CASSLNEPGLYGYTF.